This TCR beta chain was found in a study of PD-1 blockade in classical Hodgkin lymphoma. V lost 2 bases and J lost 5, with 10 bases in between. Per the germline V gene, CDR1 is LNHDA and CDR2 is SQIVND (reference sequence). The CDR3 consists of 14 residues. Time point of the sample: newly diagnosed, previously untreated cHL patient sample. With magnetic negative selection, CD4+ T cells were purified from PBMCs that had been thawed. The table came from immunoSEQ multiplex PCR; TCRdb's copy has only in-frame clones and leaves some out. The sample contains under 35,000 clones, about 90% of which appear only once.

This TCR was recovered from a human donor with classical Hodgkin lymphoma. Material for sequencing was CD4+ T cells from blood. The genes are TRBV19 and TRBJ2-1; D is undetermined. For the CDR3, the DNA is TGTGCCAGTAGTATAATGCGGAATGACAATGAGCAGTTCTTC. Amino acids: CASSIMRNDNEQFF.